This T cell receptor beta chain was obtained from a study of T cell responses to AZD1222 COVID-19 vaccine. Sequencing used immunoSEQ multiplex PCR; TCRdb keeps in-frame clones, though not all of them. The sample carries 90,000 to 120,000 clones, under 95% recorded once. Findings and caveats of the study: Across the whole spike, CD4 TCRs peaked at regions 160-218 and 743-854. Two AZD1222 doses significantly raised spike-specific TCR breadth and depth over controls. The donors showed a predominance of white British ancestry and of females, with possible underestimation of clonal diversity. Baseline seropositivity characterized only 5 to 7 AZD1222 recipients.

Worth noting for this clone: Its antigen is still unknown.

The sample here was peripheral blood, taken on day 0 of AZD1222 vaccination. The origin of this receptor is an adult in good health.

The CDR3 region is CASSPRGGGEAFF. The CDR3 bases are TGTGCCAGCAGTCCCCGGGGGGGCGGTGAAGCTTTCTTT. This chain connects TRBV6-2 or TRBV6-3 to TRBJ1-1; tentative D call: TRBD1 (6 bases). The CDR3 extends over 13 amino acids. The V gene's germline CDR1 is MNHEY and CDR2 SVGEGT. Between the trimmed V and J ends, which lost 5 bases and 7 bases, there was a span of 14 bases.